Each of the 19 T cell receptor beta chains below was sequenced from the same sample in a study of naive and memory T cell subsets. Study-wide results and caveats: Possibly reflecting memory cells re-expressing CD45RA, a few larger clonotypes occurred in naive repertoires, especially CD8.

These TCRs are of unknown antigen specificity. An equimolar mix of two oligonucleotides served as the beta constant-region primer for TRBC1 and TRBC2. The ligated cDNA underwent four PCR rounds using SP2 and nested alpha and beta constant-region primers. TCRdb reanalysed the UMI-ligation and nested PCR reads using MiXCR and keeps one entry per CDR3 protein. Of roughly 150,000 distinct CDR3 sequences detected, 20% to 25% appear once; the ten largest clones hold 0.095% to 0.12%. The material sequenced was naive CD4+ T cells from blood. These receptors came from a human donor in good health.

J is TRBJ2-1 and V is TRBV3-1; D might be TRBD1 (6 bases). Per germline, CDR1 LGHDT and CDR2 YNNKEL (reference sequence). The germline V and J ends were trimmed by 4 bases and 4 bases, with 17 bases remaining between them. This CDR3 is 16 amino acids long. The CDR3 loop reads CASSLKPGAIYNEQFF. The CDR3 coding sequence is TGTGCCAGCAGCCTAAAACCAGGGGCGATATACAATGAGCAGTTCTTC.

This clonotype was counted many times. The rearrangement joins TRBV7-9 to TRBJ2-5, with 7 positions matching TRBD2. The CDR3 runs to 16 residues. V lost 3 bases, J lost 2 bases, and 9 bases stayed unmatched. Germline V lookup: CDR1 SEHNR, CDR2 FQNEAQ (reference sequence). The DNA for the CDR3 is TGTGCCAGCAGCTTTCGCCTAGCGGAAATTCAAGAGACCCAGTACTTC. It yields the protein CASSFRLAEIQETQYF. The variable domain in full, with the rest retrieved from reference TRBV7-9 and TRBJ2-5, is DTGVSQNPRHKITKRGQNVTFRCDPISEHNRLYWYRQTLGQGPEFLTYFQNEAQLEKSRLLSDRFSAERPKGSFSTLEIQRTEQGDSAMYLCASSFRLAEIQETQYFGPGTRLLVL.

In its sample, this clonotype was seen a few times. The rearrangement joins TRBV2 to TRBJ2-3; tentatively, D is TRBD2 (5 bases). The ends were cut back, 0 bases at V and 2 bases at J, with 9 bases in the middle. CDR1 and CDR2 (germline): SNHLY, FYNNEI. The CDR3 has 15 amino acids. CDR3 loop: CASSEAKRNTDTQYF. The CDR3 DNA follows: TGTGCCAGCAGTGAAGCAAAGCGGAACACAGATACGCAGTATTTT.

This clonotype was detected only a few times. This chain joins TRBV7-2 and TRBJ2-1; the match to TRBD2 covers 11 bases. Germline V gene data show CDR1 as SGHTA and CDR2 as FQGNSA. The CDR3 is made up of 15 amino acids. Trimming at V came to 1 base and at J to 11 bases, leaving 7 bases not matched to a gene. The CDR3 coding sequence is TGTGCCAGCAGCTTAGGAAGGCTAGCGGGAGGCCAGCAGTTCTTC. It specifies CASSLGRLAGGQQFF. The full variable domain, in which reference TRBV7-2 and TRBJ2-1 provide the parts outside the CDR3, is GAGVSQSPSNKVTEKGKDVELRCDPISGHTALYWYRQSLGQGLEFLIYFQGNSAPDKSGLPSDRFSAERTGGSVSTLTIQRTQQEDSAVYLCASSLGRLAGGQQFFGPGTRLTVL.

This clonotype was seen a handful of times. This chain connects TRBV27 to TRBJ2-7, with 8 bases matching TRBD1. CDR3 size: 18 residues. Germline CDR1 reads MNHEY; CDR2 reads SMNVEV (reference sequence). The V segment lost 3 bases and the J segment 0 bases; nucleotides outside the gene matches: 13. CDR3 in amino acids: CASSFLSYPDRVSYEQYF. Here the CDR3 DNA reads TGTGCCAGCAGTTTCCTCTCCTATCCGGACAGGGTCTCCTACGAGCAGTACTTC.

In the case of this clonotype: This clone may be a read error of a much larger clone one base away. This sequence joins TRBV20-1 and TRBJ1-5; 8 bases are shared with TRBD1. The CDR3 has 16 residues. The V gene's germline CDR1 is DFQATT and CDR2 SNEGSKA (reference sequence). DNA for the CDR3: TGCAGTGCTCTTGCCAGGGGGCTGAATAGCAATCAGCCCCGGCATTTT. Amino acid sequence: CSALARGLNSNQPRHF.

This clonotype showed up many times. The chain uses TRBV6-2 or TRBV6-3 and TRBJ2-1; 10 positions agree with TRBD2. Germline lookup yields CDR1 MNHEY and CDR2 SVGEGT. The CDR3 runs to 17 residues. The J segment lost 9 bases and the V segment lost 7 bases, leaving 18 bases of the junction unmatched. This chain's CDR3 is CASNARPLLAGRIEQFF. Here the CDR3 DNA reads TGTGCCAGCAACGCCCGGCCCCTACTAGCGGGAAGAATTGAGCAGTTCTTC.

This clonotype was seen a few times. The chain employs TRBV10-3 and TRBJ2-3; the D gene is possibly TRBD1 (5 bases). Between the trimmed V and J ends, which lost 0 bases and 5 bases, there was a span of 12 bases. The CDR3 extends over 15 amino acids. The germline CDR1 and CDR2 sequences are ENHRY and SYGVKD. CDR3 in amino acids: CAISESLSGIDTQYF. The CDR3 DNA sequence: TGTGCCATCAGTGAGTCGTTGTCAGGGATAGATACGCAGTATTTT.

This clonotype was seen only a few times. V usage is TRBV29-1 and J usage is TRBJ2-5; 11 bases match TRBD1. The germline gives CDR1 SQVTM, CDR2 ANQGSEA. This CDR3 region has 14 residues. V lost 4 bases to trimming and J lost 5 bases; unmatched junction nucleotides: 6. CDR3 sequence reads: CSVVRTGGLETQYF. The CDR3 nucleotides read TGCAGCGTTGTTCGGACAGGGGGCTTGGAGACCCAGTACTTC. Full variable domain (remainder filled in from reference TRBV29-1 and TRBJ2-5): SAVISQKPSRDICQRGTSLTIQCQVDSQVTMMFWYRQQPGQSLTLIATANQGSEATYESGFVIDKFPISRPNLTFSTLTVSNMSPEDSSIYLCSVVRTGGLETQYFGPGTRLLVL.

This clonotype was seen only a few times. The rearrangement uses TRBV7-9 and TRBJ1-6, with TRBD1 as a possible D gene (5 bases). CDR3 length: 17 amino acids. V dropped 0 bases and J dropped 1 base, with 10 bases sitting between them. The germline CDR1 and CDR2 sequences are SEHNR and FQNEAQ (reference sequence). CDR3: CASSLASRESYNSPLHF. DNA of the CDR3: TGTGCCAGCAGCTTAGCCTCCAGGGAATCCTATAATTCACCCCTCCACTTT.

This clonotype has more than one count but fewer than ten. This chain links TRBV20-1 with TRBJ1-5; possible D gene TRBD1, 5 bases. From germline, CDR1 is DFQATT and CDR2 SNEGSKA (reference sequence). The CDR3 consists of 13 residues. V gave up 3 bases and J gave up 2 bases, with 8 bases separating them. CDR3: CSASQGGNQPQHF. As DNA, the CDR3 is TGCAGTGCTAGCCAGGGCGGCAATCAGCCCCAGCATTTT.

In this sample, this clonotype turned up a few times. The V gene is TRBV4-3, the J gene TRBJ1-5, with unresolved D. Germline CDR1 is LGHNA and CDR2 is YSLEER. CDR3 size: 14 residues. The V and J ends lost 0 bases and 5 bases respectively, with 8 bases between them. The CDR3 DNA is TGCGCCAGCAGCCAAGATTTAAGAGATCAGCCCCAGCATTTT. It is translated as CASSQDLRDQPQHF.

This clonotype showed up many times. The CDR3 bases are TGTGCCAGCAGCATGGGACTAGCTTCCTACGAGCAGTACTTC. Amino acids: CASSMGLASYEQYF. The chain is built from TRBV14 and TRBJ2-7; TRBD2 matches 9 bases. Germline V CDR1 and CDR2: SGHDN, FVKESK. V lost 5 bases, J lost 1 base, and 3 bases stayed unmatched. The CDR3 has 14 amino acids.

This chain links TRBV29-1 with TRBJ2-5; 9 nucleotides line up with TRBD2. The germline V gene encodes CDR1 SQVTM and CDR2 ANQGSEA. V lost 6 bases, J lost 7 bases, and 6 bases stayed unmatched. The CDR3 extends over 12 amino acids. CDR3 sequence: CSVGTSLGTQYF. The CDR3 bases are TGCAGCGTCGGGACTAGCTTGGGGACCCAGTACTTC. Drawing the rest from reference TRBV29-1 and TRBJ2-5, the complete variable domain is SAVISQKPSRDICQRGTSLTIQCQVDSQVTMMFWYRQQPGQSLTLIATANQGSEATYESGFVIDKFPISRPNLTFSTLTVSNMSPEDSSIYLCSVGTSLGTQYFGPGTRLLVL.

This rearrangement joins TRBV11-2 to TRBJ1-5; 9 bases line up with TRBD1. Unmatched junction bases numbered 11, after V lost 4 bases and J lost 4 bases. This CDR3 is built from 17 residues. Germline-derived CDR1 and CDR2 are SGHAT and FQNNGV. The CDR3 DNA reads TGTGCCAGCAGCTCGGGGGGAACAGGGGGCCTGAATCAGCCCCAGCATTTT. Amino acids: CASSSGGTGGLNQPQHF.

The sample holds a few counts of this clonotype. The chain is built from TRBV18 and TRBJ1-2, with TRBD1 identical over 7 bases. Germline values: CDR1 KGHSH, CDR2 LQKENI. The V and J ends lost 3 bases and 2 bases, in that order; junction bases with no gene match: 15. The CDR3 has 18 residues. CDR3 in amino acids: CASSPWNFEGAINYGYTF. In nucleotides, the CDR3 is TGTGCCAGCTCACCGTGGAACTTTGAGGGGGCTATAAACTATGGCTACACCTTC.

The chain is built from TRBV28 and TRBJ2-7; 8 nucleotides agree with TRBD2. The CDR3 has 14 residues. With V trimmed by 7 bases and J by 0 bases, 5 bases remained unmatched. Per the germline V gene, CDR1 is MDHEN and CDR2 is SYDVKM. The CDR3 DNA reads TGTGCCAGCAAAATAGCGGGGAGCTCCTACGAGCAGTACTTC. Amino acids: CASKIAGSSYEQYF. The whole variable domain, remainder taken from reference TRBV28 and TRBJ2-7, is DVKVTQSSRYLVKRTGEKVFLECVQDMDHENMFWYRQDPGLGLRLIYFSYDVKMKEKGDIPEGYSVSREKKERFSLILESASTNQTSMYLCASKIAGSSYEQYFGPGTRLTVT.

This clonotype was picked up a small number of times. The chain has TRBV6-1 and TRBJ1-1, with D unresolved. This CDR3 spans 15 amino acids. V was trimmed by 4 bases and J by 1 base, leaving 13 bases between them. In germline, CDR1 is MNHNS, CDR2 SASEGT. This CDR3 reads CASSVVLATNTEAFF. The CDR3 nucleotides read TGTGCCAGCAGTGTCGTCCTGGCGACGAACACTGAAGCTTTCTTT.

V usage is TRBV12-3 or TRBV12-4 and J usage is TRBJ2-7, with 7 nucleotides matching TRBD2. The CDR3 contains 19 residues. The V and J ends lost 1 base and 4 bases, in that order; junction bases with no gene match: 19. In nucleotides, the CDR3 is TGTGCCAGCAGTTTAGGAGCGAGTTCTCTCGGGCGGGAGCGGTACGAGCAGTACTTC. This translates into CASSLGASSLGRERYEQYF.